This TCR beta chain was identified in a study of breast tumors, draining lymph nodes, adjacent tissues. Germline CDR1 reads SGHNT; CDR2 reads YYREEE (reference sequence). With 5 bases clipped from V and 10 bases from J, the junction kept 7 bases outside the gene matches. The CDR3 is 14 amino acids. TCRdb fed the multiplex PCR reads into MiXCR, producing one record per CDR3 protein. The data show approximately 210,000 distinct CDR3 sequences, around 34% seen once. Breast cancer patients provided tissue from their axillary draining lymph nodes. The chain is built from TRBV5-4 and TRBJ1-6; 9 bases fit TRBD1. The sequenced sample consisted of axillary lymph node tissue. This TCR came from a female donor with breast cancer. Some clones in this sample may be carry-over from other donors' samples. CDR3: CASSPGTGRSPLHF. DNA for the CDR3: TGTGCCAGCAGTCCCGGGACAGGGCGGTCACCCCTCCACTTT.